Shown below are 9 T cell receptor beta chains from a single sample sequenced in a study of blood T cell repertoires in COVID-19. Profiling relied on immunoSEQ multiplex PCR, and the TCRdb table lists in-frame clones only, not all of them. This sample carries more than 45,000 clones, around 85% of them seen once, and the ten largest clones take about a tenth. The sample taken for sequencing was peripheral blood. These receptors all stem from a human donor in a cohort sampled during active COVID-19.

The V call is TRBV24-1, the J call TRBJ2-1; 12 bases line up with TRBD2. J lost 6 bases, V lost 3 bases, and 5 bases had no gene match. CDR3 size: 16 residues. Germline loops: CDR1 KGHDR, CDR2 SFDVKD. The CDR3 loop is CATSDRTSGGFNEQFF. In nucleotides, the CDR3 is TGTGCCACCAGTGATCGAACTAGCGGGGGGTTCAATGAGCAGTTCTTC.

The gene calls are TRBV11-3 and TRBJ2-7, with no clear D. Germline CDR1 is SGHNT and CDR2 is YENEEA. The germline V and J ends were trimmed by 1 base and 3 bases, with 7 bases remaining between them. The CDR3 is 13 amino acids. Written as DNA, the CDR3 is TGTGCCAGCAGCTTAGGCGGAAACTACGAGCAGTACTTC. It translates to CASSLGGNYEQYF.

This chain links TRBV6-5 with TRBJ1-1; the D gene is possibly TRBD1 (6 bases). The germline V and J ends were trimmed by 6 bases and 3 bases, with 17 bases remaining between them. CDR3 length: 15 residues. Germline CDR1 and CDR2: MNHEY and SVGAGI. This chain's CDR3 is CASSTAQGWDTEAFF. The DNA of the CDR3 is TGTGCCAGCAGCACCGCCCAGGGGTGGGACACTGAAGCTTTCTTT.

The genes are TRBV18 and TRBJ2-2; weak D call: TRBD2 (5 bases). Germline CDR1 is KGHSH and CDR2 is LQKENI. This CDR3 region has 13 residues. Between the trimmed V and J ends, which lost 6 bases and 7 bases, there was a span of 12 bases. The CDR3 here is CASSPSGSGELFF. The CDR3 coding sequence is TGTGCCAGCTCCCCCAGCGGAAGCGGGGAGCTGTTTTTT.

This chain joins TRBV4-1 and TRBJ2-5, with D maybe TRBD1 (5 bases). Germline V gives CDR1 MGHRA, CDR2 YSYEKL. CDR3 length: 14 amino acids. V lost 1 base, J lost 2 bases, and 8 bases lay in between. CDR3 in amino acids: CASSQGQIQETQYF. The CDR3 region has the DNA TGCGCCAGCAGCCAAGGACAGATTCAAGAGACCCAGTACTTC.

The chain links TRBV7-6 to TRBJ2-5, with 13 bases lining up with TRBD2. J gave up 2 bases and V 8 bases, and 5 bases lay outside the gene matches. This CDR3 region has 15 residues. Germline V gene sequence: CDR1 SGHVS, CDR2 FNYEAQ. CDR3 in amino acids: CASQQLAGGQETQYF. The DNA of the CDR3 is TGTGCCAGCCAACAACTAGCGGGGGGGCAAGAGACCCAGTACTTC.

The rearrangement joins TRBV11-2 to TRBJ2-2, with D perhaps matching TRBD2 (6 bases). Trimming removed 3 bases at V and 5 bases at J, with 19 bases between. Per the germline V gene, CDR1 is SGHAT and CDR2 is FQNNGV. CDR3 length: 17 amino acids. The CDR3 coding sequence is TGTGCCAGCAGCTTTAAGCGGGCTCCATGGGTGACCGGGGAGCTGTTTTTT. This gives the protein CASSFKRAPWVTGELFF.

The chain recombines TRBV6-1 with TRBJ2-7; 9 bases agree with TRBD2. V shed 3 bases and J 2 bases; nucleotides not matched to a gene: 5. The V gene's germline CDR1 is MNHNS and CDR2 SASEGT. The CDR3 totals 15 residues. This CDR3 is CASSDGGGAPYEQYF. DNA for the CDR3: TGTGCCAGCAGTGATGGCGGGGGGGCCCCCTACGAGCAGTACTTC.

This chain joins TRBV30 and TRBJ2-1, with 9 nucleotides matching TRBD2. With V trimmed by 3 bases and J by 8 bases, 5 bases remained unmatched. The CDR3 length is 13 residues. Germline V gene data show CDR1 as GTSNPN and CDR2 as SVGIG (reference sequence). The CDR3 region is CAWRPSGAHEQFF. DNA of the CDR3: TGTGCCTGGAGACCTAGCGGGGCTCATGAGCAGTTCTTC.